The 16 T cell receptor beta chains reported below all come from one sample, sequenced in a study of blood T cells in healthy people across ages. Alongside a J-beta primer mix, a sample-barcoded 5' primer served in a second PCR lasting roughly 7 to 11 cycles. TCRdb reprocessed the 5' RACE reads via MiXCR and lists one record per CDR3 protein. Here the sample spans 1.5 million to 2 million distinct CDR3 sequences, roughly 30% being singletons. The sample was blood. The source is a woman aged 25 to 39 in good health.

This clonotype appeared many times. The rearrangement joins TRBV12-3 or TRBV12-4 to TRBJ2-7; D is undetermined. This CDR3 is built from 13 residues. The V end lost 8 bases, the J end lost 1 base, and 12 bases lay between the germline ends. The CDR3 bases are TGTGCCAGCGGTAAATTTTTGTCCTACGAGCAGTACTTC. Amino acid sequence: CASGKFLSYEQYF.

The chain couples TRBV29-1 to TRBJ2-3; D is uncertain. V was shortened by 7 bases and J by 2 bases, with 13 bases between the two germline ends. Germline lookup yields CDR1 SQVTM and CDR2 ANQGSEA. This CDR3 is built from 13 residues. The CDR3 DNA is TGCAGCGCCGAGTGGGCTTACACAGATACGCAGTATTTT. Residues: CSAEWAYTDTQYF.

V and J are TRBV20-1 and TRBJ1-5; 9 bases agree with TRBD1. Germline-derived CDR1 and CDR2 are DFQATT and SNEGSKA (reference sequence). With V trimmed by 3 bases and J by 7 bases, 7 bases remained unmatched. CDR3 size: 14 residues. The DNA of the CDR3 is TGCAGTGCTAGGGGACAGGGAGATTTGCAGCCCCAGCATTTT. Translation: CSARGQGDLQPQHF.

This clonotype was seen more than once but under ten times. The CDR3 here is CATLPSGANVLTF. CDR3 coding DNA: TGTGCCACCCTGCCTTCCGGGGCCAACGTCCTGACTTTC. This chain uses TRBV7-9 with TRBJ2-6, with D unclear. Germline lookup yields CDR1 SEHNR and CDR2 FQNEAQ (reference sequence). The CDR3 extends over 13 amino acids. V shed 10 bases and J shed 4 bases, with 11 bases lying between them.

This rearrangement joins TRBV12-3 or TRBV12-4 to TRBJ2-3; D call uncertain. Trimming removed 3 bases at V and 4 bases at J, with 14 bases between. CDR3 length: 15 amino acids. In nucleotides, the CDR3 is TGTGCCAGCAGTTTTAGGAGTTCATACGCAGATACGCAGTATTTT. This translates into CASSFRSSYADTQYF.

The chain is built from TRBV28 and TRBJ1-1; D might be TRBD1 (6 bases). V was cut by 6 bases and J by 1 base, with 12 bases left in between. Germline values: CDR1 MDHEN, CDR2 SYDVKM. The CDR3 covers 14 residues. CDR3 region: CASRETGANTEAFF. The CDR3 bases are TGTGCCAGCAGGGAGACGGGGGCGAACACTGAAGCTTTCTTT.

The chain uses TRBV3-1 and TRBJ2-1, with D perhaps TRBD1 (6 bases). Germline CDR1 is LGHDT and CDR2 is YNNKEL (reference sequence). The CDR3 runs to 18 residues. The ends were cut back, 2 bases at V and 6 bases at J, with 23 bases in the middle. DNA of the CDR3: TGTGCCAGCAGCCAAAGTATTGGGCTGGGGGCAGGGACCAATGAGCAGTTCTTC. Protein: CASSQSIGLGAGTNEQFF.

The gene calls are TRBV27 and TRBJ1-2; no clear D gene. The germline gives CDR1 MNHEY, CDR2 SMNVEV (reference sequence). The CDR3 is made up of 14 amino acids. V lost 4 bases and J lost 4, with 13 bases in between. CDR3 region: CASSSTRDIYGYTF. CDR3 bases: TGTGCCAGCAGTTCAACCCGGGATATCTATGGCTACACCTTC.

The sample holds one count of this clonotype. The rearrangement joins TRBV4-3 to TRBJ2-7, with D unresolved. The CDR3 sequence is 14 residues long. The V end lost 0 bases, the J end lost 7 bases, and 13 bases lay between the germline ends. CDR1 is LGHNA, CDR2 YSLEER, per germline. CDR3 loop: CASSQDQVPNEQYF. The CDR3 DNA sequence: TGCGCCAGCAGCCAAGATCAGGTACCCAATGAGCAGTACTTC.

A few counts support this clonotype. This sequence joins TRBV24-1 and TRBJ1-5, with 8 bases that match TRBD1. Germline V CDR1 and CDR2: KGHDR, SFDVKD. The CDR3 runs to 15 residues. The ends lost 7 bases at V and 4 bases at J; junction bases unmatched: 8. The CDR3 is CATSRAGGWNQPQHF. The CDR3 DNA follows: TGTGCCACCAGCCGAGCAGGGGGCTGGAATCAGCCCCAGCATTTT.

The chain carries TRBV9 and TRBJ1-1; D is uncertain. CDR3 length equals 10 residues. V lost 9 bases and J 11 bases, leaving 14 bases between the germline ends. CDR1 and CDR2 (germline): SGDLS, YYNGEE. The CDR3 spells CATPRHLAFF. The CDR3 DNA is TGTGCCACCCCACGCCACTTGGCTTTCTTT.

This clonotype has only a few counts. The V gene is TRBV30, the J gene TRBJ2-5; D unresolved. Trimming shortened V by 0 bases and J by 5 bases, and 13 bases separated the two germline ends. Germline V gene sequence: CDR1 GTSNPN, CDR2 SVGIG (reference sequence). The length of the CDR3 is 14 residues. CDR3 coding DNA: TGTGCCTGGAGTGTAACCGATCTCCAGGAGACCCAGTACTTC. This encodes CAWSVTDLQETQYF.

This clonotype was seen a few times. The rearrangement links TRBV18 to TRBJ2-2; D is ambiguous. The CDR3 length is 14 residues. The V gene lost 0 bases and the J gene lost 6 bases, with 8 bases spanning the gap. Looked up from germline, CDR1 is KGHSH and CDR2 is LQKENI. The CDR3 protein is CASSPPSRAGELFF. In DNA, the CDR3 is TGTGCCAGCTCACCACCGTCCCGGGCCGGGGAGCTGTTTTTT. Full variable domain (remainder filled in from reference TRBV18 and TRBJ2-2): NAGVMQNPRHLVRRRGQEARLRCSPMKGHSHVYWYRQLPEEGLKFMVYLQKENIIDESGMPKERFSAEFPKEGPSILRIQQVVRGDSAAYFCASSPPSRAGELFFGEGSRLTVL.

Here the CDR3 DNA reads TGTGCCAGCGCACGCGTGGAAGGAAACACCATATATTTT. Translation gives CASARVEGNTIYF. J is TRBJ1-3 and V is TRBV2, with unresolved D. The V and J ends lost 8 bases and 4 bases respectively, with 12 bases between them. The V gene's germline CDR1 is SNHLY and CDR2 FYNNEI. The CDR3 has 13 residues.

Concerning this clonotype itself: A junction boundary mismatches the germline segment, possibly from a read error. The chain carries TRBV7-2 and TRBJ2-5; D tentatively fits TRBD1 or TRBD2 (6 bases each). This CDR3 is 15 amino acids long. CDR1 and CDR2 from the germline V gene are SGHTA and FQGNSA. The CDR3, as DNA: TGTGCCGGCAGCCCGGGGGCAGGGGCGGGGGAGACCCAGTACTTC. Translation: CAGSPGAGAGETQYF.

Remarks on this clonotype: The junction differs from germline at one of its ends, possibly a read error. V and J are TRBV24-1 and TRBJ1-6; D not certain. The germline V gene encodes CDR1 KGHDR and CDR2 SFDVKD. CDR3 length: 14 residues. CDR3 in amino acids: CAILGRRVNSPLHF. The CDR3 DNA reads as TGTGCCATCCTCGGACGGAGGGTTAATTCACCTCTCCACTTT.